These 7 T cell receptor beta chains originate from one sample sequenced in a study of CD8 T cells in ankylosing spondylitis. MiXCR, run by TCRdb on the 5' RACE reads, gives a single entry per CDR3 protein. The table records 200,000 to 300,000 distinct CDR3 sequences, around 10% of them present only once. The sequenced material came from blood, either unsorted or a sorted T cell fraction (not recorded which). All receptors derive from a male donor with ankylosing spondylitis or in good health (not recorded which).

The rearrangement uses TRBV20-1 and TRBJ2-5; TRBD2 agrees at 15 bases. CDR1 is DFQATT, CDR2 SNEGSKA, per germline (reference sequence). The CDR3 has 17 amino acids. Trimming removed 0 bases from V and 5 bases from J; junction bases left unmatched: 7. The chain's CDR3 is CSARDGGLAGGGETQYF. The CDR3 nucleotides read TGCAGTGCTAGAGATGGGGGACTAGCGGGAGGTGGCGAGACCCAGTACTTC.

This clonotype was counted only a few times. The J gene is TRBJ2-7, the V gene TRBV5-1, with 8 bases lining up with TRBD1. Germline V CDR1 and CDR2: SGHRS, YFSETQ. The CDR3 spans 15 residues. The V segment lost 1 base and the J segment 5 bases; nucleotides outside the gene matches: 8. Written as DNA, the CDR3 is TGCGCCAGCAGCTTGACCCGGACAGGGTTCCACGAGCAGTACTTC. Translated, it gives CASSLTRTGFHEQYF.

Only a few counts were recorded for this clonotype. The chain couples TRBV11-2 to TRBJ1-2; tentatively, D is TRBD1 (5 bases). V was pared by 4 bases and J by 3 bases, with 15 bases between. CDR1 SGHAT and CDR2 FQNNGV come from the germline V gene. This CDR3 has 15 amino acids. CDR3 amino acids: CASSSLGSGDYGYTF. Written as DNA, the CDR3 is TGTGCCAGCAGCTCCCTCGGGTCGGGGGACTATGGCTACACCTTC.

There are many counts of this clonotype. The V and J genes are TRBV20-1 and TRBJ2-7; the D gene is possibly TRBD1 (6 bases). V dropped 3 bases and J dropped 2 bases, with 26 bases sitting between them. The CDR3 consists of 18 residues. CDR1 is DFQATT, CDR2 SNEGSKA, per germline (reference sequence). The CDR3 DNA is TGCAGTGCTAGCGGTTACGCCAGGGGCGAAATAAAAACCTACGAGCAGTACTTC. It translates to CSASGYARGEIKTYEQYF.

This clonotype occurred many times. The chain couples TRBV6-5 to TRBJ2-7; D perhaps matches TRBD2 (7 bases). The germline V gene has CDR1 MNHEY and CDR2 SVGAGI. V was pared by 0 bases and J by 5 bases, with 14 bases between. CDR3 length: 15 amino acids. The DNA of the CDR3 is TGTGCCAGCAGTTACTCGAGGGGGGGAGCCGACGAGCAGTACTTC. It yields the protein CASSYSRGGADEQYF.

The chain uses TRBV5-1 and TRBJ2-1, with 10 bases lining up with TRBD2. Germline CDR1 SGHRS, CDR2 YFSETQ. V lost 3 bases to trimming and J lost 4 bases; unmatched junction nucleotides: 7. This CDR3 has 16 residues. The CDR3 is CASSYHPSGSYNEQFF. CDR3 nucleotides: TGCGCCAGCAGCTACCATCCTAGCGGGAGTTACAATGAGCAGTTCTTC.

This clonotype was detected ten times or more. The chain recombines TRBV15 with TRBJ1-1; D remains ambiguous. Germline CDR1 and CDR2: LNHNV and YYDKDF (reference sequence). The CDR3 contains 15 residues. V lost 3 bases and J lost 0, with 11 bases in between. CDR3 nucleotide sequence: TGTGCCACCAGCAGTACGGGTCTAATGAACACTGAAGCTTTCTTT. Translated: CATSSTGLMNTEAFF.